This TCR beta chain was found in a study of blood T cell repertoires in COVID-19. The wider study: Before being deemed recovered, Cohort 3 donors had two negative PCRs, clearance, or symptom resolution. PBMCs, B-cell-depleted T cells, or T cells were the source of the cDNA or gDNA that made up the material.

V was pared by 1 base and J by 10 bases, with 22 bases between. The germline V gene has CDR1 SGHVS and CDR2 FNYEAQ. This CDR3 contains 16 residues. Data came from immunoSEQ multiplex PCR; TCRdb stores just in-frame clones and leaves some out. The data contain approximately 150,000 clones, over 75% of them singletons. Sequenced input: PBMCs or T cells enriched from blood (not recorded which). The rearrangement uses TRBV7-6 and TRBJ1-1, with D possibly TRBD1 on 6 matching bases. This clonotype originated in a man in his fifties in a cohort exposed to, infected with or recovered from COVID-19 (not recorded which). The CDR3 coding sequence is TGTGCCAGCAGCTTAGAGGGCTGGGGGACAATTAGCCGAGCTTTCTTT. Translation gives CASSLEGWGTISRAFF.